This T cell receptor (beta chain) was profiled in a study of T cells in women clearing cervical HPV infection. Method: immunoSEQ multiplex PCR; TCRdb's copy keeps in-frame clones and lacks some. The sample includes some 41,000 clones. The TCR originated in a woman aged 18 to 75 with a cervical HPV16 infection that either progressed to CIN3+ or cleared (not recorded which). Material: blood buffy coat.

CDR3 in amino acids: CASSIIPGATSYTIYF. The DNA read from the CDR3 is TGTGCCAGTAGTATTATTCCAGGGGCCACGAGCTACACC. V is TRBV19 and J is TRBJ1-3, with D perhaps matching TRBD1 (6 bases). The observed sequence ends 3 residues before the CDR3 terminus, with the missing tail filled in from the germline J gene. CDR3 length equals 16 residues. Germline loops: CDR1 LNHDA, CDR2 SQIVND (reference sequence). V was shortened by 3 bases and J by 8 bases, with 20 bases between the two germline ends.